A single sample is the source of the 22 T cell receptor beta chains below, sequenced in a study of regulatory and conventional T cells in RAG deficiency. Measured with immunoSEQ multiplex PCR; TCRdb has only the in-frame clones, and not every one. The sample gives fewer than 35,000 clones, approximately 89% of which show up once; approximately 15% is in the top ten. These data were likewise used in another study, on regulatory T cells. Per that paper: Amplification used 52 TRBV primers and 13 TRBJ primers.

The sequencing input was CD8+ T cells sorted from blood. The receptors originated from a human donor in good health.

The chain employs TRBV5-6 and TRBJ2-1, with D perhaps TRBD2 (5 bases). CDR3 size: 15 residues. Trimming took 0 bases from V and 6 from J, leaving 13 bases between them. From germline, CDR1 is SGHDT and CDR2 YYEEEE. CDR3 coding DNA: TGTGCCAGCAGCTTGGTTTTCGGGATGGGCAATGAGCAGTTCTTC. Its protein product is CASSLVFGMGNEQFF.

The rearrangement uses TRBV4-1 and TRBJ2-2, with D tentatively TRBD2 (6 bases). The V end lost 0 bases, the J end lost 1 base, and 9 bases lay between the germline ends. This CDR3 is built from 16 residues. The V gene's germline CDR1 is MGHRA and CDR2 YSYEKL. The CDR3 DNA is TGCGCCAGCAGCCAAGAGCGGGGAAAGAACACCGGGGAGCTGTTTTTT. Residues: CASSQERGKNTGELFF.

This clone was seen a few times. The V gene is TRBV4-2, the J gene TRBJ2-7; 8 bases agree with TRBD2. The CDR3 contains 15 residues. V gave up 2 bases and J gave up 3 bases; unmatched junction bases: 6. The germline V gene has CDR1 LGHNA and CDR2 YNFKEQ. CDR3 in amino acids: CASSQLRGGVYEQYF. In DNA, the CDR3 is TGTGCCAGCAGCCAACTCCGGGGGGGGGTCTACGAGCAGTACTTC.

V gene TRBV18 combines with J gene TRBJ2-7, with D uncertain. CDR1 is KGHSH, CDR2 LQKENI, per germline. The CDR3 covers 14 residues. The V gene lost 4 bases and the J gene lost 2 bases, with 12 bases spanning the gap. The CDR3 protein is CASSQLLSAYEQYF. The CDR3 DNA reads as TGTGCCAGCTCACAGCTCCTTAGTGCCTACGAGCAGTACTTC.

This rearrangement joins TRBV9 to TRBJ1-1; D unclear. Germline assignment: CDR1 SGDLS and CDR2 YYNGEE. The CDR3 covers 15 residues. Trimming removed 3 bases from V and 5 bases from J, with 17 bases in between. In DNA, the CDR3 is TGTGCCAGCAGCGCCGACATATTGCCGGGGACTGAAGCTTTCTTT. This codes for CASSADILPGTEAFF. Full variable domain (remainder filled in from reference TRBV9 and TRBJ1-1): DSGVTQTPKHLITATGQRVTLRCSPRSGDLSVYWYQQSLDQGLQFLIQYYNGEERAKGNILERFSAQQFPDLHSELNLSSLELGDSALYFCASSADILPGTEAFFGQGTRLTVV.

V usage is TRBV21-1 and J usage is TRBJ2-3; the table's TRBD2 call for D was not verified on the DNA. TRBV21-1 is reported as a pseudogene. The CDR3 totals 17 residues. The CDR3 nucleotides read TGTGCCAGCAGCAAAAGCGGGTCTAGCGGGAGTGCAGATACGCAGTATTTT. Encoded protein: CASSKSGSSGSADTQYF.

This clone was observed a few times. This chain joins TRBV5-4 and TRBJ1-2; D perhaps matches TRBD1 (6 bases). Trimming left V 0 bases short and J 3 bases short, with 15 bases between. Looked up from germline, CDR1 is SGHNT and CDR2 is YYREEE (reference sequence). The CDR3 is made up of 16 amino acids. CDR3 region: CASSLVETGHDYGYTF. As DNA, the CDR3 is TGTGCCAGCAGCTTGGTGGAGACGGGACACGACTATGGCTACACCTTC.

The chain's CDR3 is CAWSVAPSTNEKLFF. The CDR3 nucleotides read TGTGCCTGGAGTGTTGCCCCGAGCACTAATGAAAAACTGTTTTTT. The chain has TRBV30 and TRBJ1-4; D ambiguous. CDR3 length: 15 amino acids. From germline, CDR1 is GTSNPN and CDR2 SVGIG (reference sequence). The V end lost 0 bases, the J end lost 2 bases, and 10 bases lay between the germline ends.

The J gene is TRBJ1-2, the V gene TRBV9, with 9 bases that match TRBD1. Unmatched junction bases numbered 7, after V lost 0 bases and J lost 1 base. This CDR3 has 17 residues. In germline, CDR1 is SGDLS, CDR2 YYNGEE. The CDR3 here is CASSVAPDRGSNYGYTF. The CDR3 coding sequence is TGTGCCAGCAGCGTAGCCCCTGACAGGGGGAGTAACTATGGCTACACCTTC.

This rearrangement joins TRBV7-9 to TRBJ1-1; possible D gene TRBD1, 5 bases. The ends were cut back, 1 base at V and 5 bases at J, with 20 bases in the middle. Germline assignment: CDR1 SEHNR and CDR2 FQNEAQ (reference sequence). This CDR3 is built from 17 residues. The CDR3 DNA sequence: TGTGCCAGCAGCTTAGGACGGGACCGGGACTACTGGACTGAAGCTTTCTTT. It yields the protein CASSLGRDRDYWTEAFF.

The J gene is TRBJ2-3, the V gene TRBV7-3, with 15 bases that match TRBD2. With V trimmed by 3 bases and J by 6 bases, 1 base remained unmatched. CDR1 and CDR2 (germline): SGHTA, FQGTGA. The CDR3 is made up of 15 amino acids. The CDR3 sequence: CASSFGTSGGDTQYF. The DNA of the CDR3 is TGTGCCAGCAGCTTCGGGACTAGCGGGGGGGATACGCAGTATTTT. The variable domain in full, with the rest retrieved from reference TRBV7-3 and TRBJ2-3, is GAGVSQTPSNKVTEKGKYVELRCDPISGHTALYWYRQSLGQGPEFLIYFQGTGAADDSGLPNDRFFAVRPEGSVSTLKIQRTERGDSAVYLCASSFGTSGGDTQYFGPGTRLTVL.

V is TRBV28 and J is TRBJ2-7; D is perhaps TRBD2 (5 bases). CDR1 and CDR2 (germline): MDHEN, SYDVKM. Trimming pared 6 bases from V and 6 bases from J, leaving 12 bases between. The CDR3 runs to 12 residues. The CDR3 DNA follows: TGTGCCAGCAGCACACTAGGATTCGAGCAGTACTTC. Its protein is CASSTLGFEQYF.

The rearrangement links TRBV6-6 to TRBJ2-1; the D is unclear. V lost 0 bases, J lost 5 bases, and 11 bases lay in between. This CDR3 contains 15 residues. Germline assignment: CDR1 MNHNY and CDR2 SVGAGI (reference sequence). The CDR3 DNA is TGTGCCAGCAGTTACTCGCTGGAACGAAACAATGAGCAGTTCTTC. It yields the protein CASSYSLERNNEQFF.

The chain links TRBV19 to TRBJ1-5; D ambiguous. Deletions cut 3 bases from V and 4 bases from J, with 16 bases between. This CDR3 is 16 amino acids long. CDR1 and CDR2 from the germline V gene are LNHDA and SQIVND (reference sequence). The CDR3, as DNA: TGTGCCAGTAGTATTTGGAGGACGCTAGGGAATCAGCCCCAGCATTTT. It translates to CASSIWRTLGNQPQHF.

CDR3 loop: CASSAGLAGNYNEQFF. CDR3 nucleotides: TGTGCCAGCAGTGCGGGACTAGCGGGGAACTACAATGAGCAGTTCTTC. The chain couples TRBV2 to TRBJ2-1; 13 bases are a match to TRBD2. With 4 bases clipped from V and 3 bases from J, the junction kept 3 bases outside the gene matches. The CDR3 consists of 16 residues. Germline CDR1 and CDR2: SNHLY and FYNNEI.

The V and J genes are TRBV6-1 and TRBJ1-5; D is ambiguous. V was clipped by 4 bases and J by 0 bases, with 19 bases between them. Germline V gives CDR1 MNHNS, CDR2 SASEGT. This CDR3 spans 18 amino acids. The CDR3 is CASSAGIRGYYSNQPQHF. The CDR3 DNA reads as TGTGCCAGCAGTGCCGGGATCAGAGGGTATTATAGCAATCAGCCCCAGCATTTT.

The J gene is TRBJ1-1, the V gene TRBV5-1; possible D gene TRBD1, 5 bases. The length of the CDR3 is 13 residues. The V end was cut by 5 bases, the J end by 7 bases, with 15 bases between. The germline gives CDR1 SGHRS, CDR2 YFSETQ. CDR3 in DNA: TGCGCCAGCAGTCAAGGGTCGGGGGATGAAGCTTTCTTT. This codes for CASSQGSGDEAFF.

Only one count was recorded for this clone. The chain joins TRBV11-1 to TRBJ2-3; 7 nucleotides agree with TRBD1. V trimming: 6 bases; J trimming: 0 bases; junction bases outside the gene matches: 9. The CDR3 covers 16 residues. Germline V gene lookup returns CDR1 SGHAT and CDR2 FQDESV (reference sequence). CDR3 loop: CASRYNRGLSTDTQYF. CDR3 DNA sequence: TGTGCCAGCAGGTACAACAGGGGCCTAAGCACAGATACGCAGTATTTT.

V is TRBV27 and J is TRBJ2-2, with 9 nucleotides matching TRBD1. Germline V gene sequence: CDR1 MNHEY, CDR2 SMNVEV (reference sequence). V lost 4 bases to trimming and J lost 7 bases; unmatched junction nucleotides: 10. This CDR3 is 16 amino acids long. The CDR3 loop is CASSSTGTGKNGELFF. DNA of the CDR3: TGTGCCAGCAGTTCAACCGGGACAGGGAAAAACGGGGAGCTGTTTTTT.

The rearrangement uses TRBV6-1 and TRBJ2-3; D not certain. The CDR3 extends over 16 amino acids. CDR1 is MNHNS, CDR2 SASEGT, per germline. V lost 1 base, J lost 2 bases, and 13 bases lay in between. The CDR3 sequence: CASSEGSSLSTDTQYF. In DNA form, the CDR3 reads TGTGCCAGCAGTGAAGGGTCGTCCCTTTCCACAGATACGCAGTATTTT.

The chain uses TRBV2 and TRBJ1-1, with D perhaps TRBD1 (5 bases). V dropped 7 bases and J dropped 0 bases, with 12 bases sitting between them. The CDR3 is 14 residues long. Per the germline V gene, CDR1 is SNHLY and CDR2 is FYNNEI. The CDR3 nucleotides read TGTGCCAGCAAAGCGGGGGGAGTGAACACTGAAGCTTTCTTT. Its translation: CASKAGGVNTEAFF.

This rearrangement joins TRBV7-5 to TRBJ1-6. TRBV7-5 is reported as a pseudogene. The CDR3 has 15 residues. CDR3 in amino acids: CARSLVPENNSPLHF. The CDR3 nucleotides read TGTGCCAGAAGCTTAGTTCCCGAAAATAATTCACCCCTCCACTTT.